The 14 T cell receptor beta chains below were found in one sample sequenced in a study of beta chain features in type 1 diabetes. Study findings and constraints: Moderately but significantly shorter TCRB CDR3s were found in Type 1 diabetes patients in all four CD4+ subsets.

As every portion of the isolated RNA was reverse transcribed, the sequencing read expressed TCRB transcripts. The protocol was immunoSEQ multiplex PCR, while the TCRdb copy is restricted to in-frame clones and leaves out a portion. The sample consists of more than 250,000 clones, 24% of them appearing once. These receptors' targets are unknown. The sequenced sample was naive CD4+ T cells from blood. The receptors come from a woman in her 30s with type 1 diabetes.

This clone was observed a few times. The chain is built from TRBV19 and TRBJ2-1; 7 bases fit TRBD1. CDR3 length equals 15 residues. Germline V gene data show CDR1 as LNHDA and CDR2 as SQIVND (reference sequence). J was trimmed by 4 bases and V by 6 bases; bases with no gene match: 9. DNA of the CDR3: TGTGCCAGTAGGGAAGTAGGGGGCGCGTACAATGAGCAGTTCTTC. Its translation: CASREVGGAYNEQFF.

V gene TRBV4-3 combines with J gene TRBJ2-2, with TRBD2 matching over 8 bases. CDR1 is LGHNA and CDR2 is YSLEER in the germline V gene. The CDR3 runs 19 residues. Trimming at V came to 3 bases and at J to 3 bases, leaving 15 bases not matched to a gene. The CDR3 is CASSHGLLAEYTYTGELFF. As DNA, the CDR3 is TGCGCCAGCAGCCATGGTCTACTAGCGGAGTATACCTACACCGGGGAGCTGTTTTTT.

J is TRBJ1-1 and V is TRBV4-1, with 9 positions matching TRBD1. This CDR3 is built from 15 residues. Per germline, CDR1 MGHRA and CDR2 YSYEKL. The ends lost 4 bases at V and 0 bases at J; junction bases unmatched: 3. The CDR3, as DNA: TGCGCCAGCAGCCGGGGACAGGGATTGAACACTGAAGCTTTCTTT. It codes for CASSRGQGLNTEAFF.

A note on this clone: Within the sample, other DNA sequences also encode this same CDR3. V gene TRBV15 combines with J gene TRBJ2-7, with 8 bases fitting TRBD1. The germline gives CDR1 LNHNV, CDR2 YYDKDF (reference sequence). V lost 1 base to trimming and J lost 4 bases; unmatched junction nucleotides: 6. The CDR3 has 15 amino acids. The DNA for the CDR3 is TGTGCCACCAGCAGAGCCGGGACAGGATATTACGAGCAGTACTTC. Residues: CATSRAGTGYYEQYF.

This clone appeared a few times. This chain uses TRBV7-2 with TRBJ2-7; 8 bases agree with TRBD2. V lost 3 bases and J lost 2; bases outside the gene matches: 3. Germline CDR1 and CDR2: SGHTA and FQGNSA. This CDR3 is built from 14 residues. As DNA, the CDR3 is TGTGCCAGCAGCTTTCAGCGGGGGCCCTACGAGCAGTACTTC. This translates into CASSFQRGPYEQYF.

This clone was detected a few times. This rearrangement joins TRBV9 to TRBJ1-1; D perhaps matches TRBD1 (6 bases). V shed 4 bases and J shed 0 bases, with 10 bases lying between them. This CDR3 comprises 14 residues. Per the germline V gene, CDR1 is SGDLS and CDR2 is YYNGEE. DNA for the CDR3: TGTGCCAGCAGCCAACAGGGTATGAACACTGAAGCTTTCTTT. It yields the protein CASSQQGMNTEAFF.

This clone was seen a handful of times. The rearrangement links TRBV7-9 to TRBJ1-5; D not resolved. The germline CDR1 and CDR2 sequences are SEHNR and FQNEAQ (reference sequence). Trimming took 3 bases from V and 2 from J, leaving 8 bases between them. This CDR3 is built from 14 residues. CDR3: CASSLSVGNQPQHF. Here the CDR3 DNA reads TGTGCCAGCAGCTTGTCCGTAGGCAATCAGCCCCAGCATTTT.

This clone has more than one count but fewer than ten. The chain combines TRBV19 with TRBJ2-1, with a weak D call TRBD2 (5 bases). The germline gives CDR1 LNHDA, CDR2 SQIVND (reference sequence). V dropped 5 bases and J dropped 9 bases, with 20 bases sitting between them. This CDR3 is 15 amino acids long. The CDR3 DNA follows: TGTGCCAGTAGTTCTGTGGCGGGCCCTGTAAGTGAGCAGTTCTTC. This codes for CASSSVAGPVSEQFF.

This clone was observed a few times. The CDR3 loop is CASSLLSGGNTGELFF. In DNA form, the CDR3 reads TGTGCCAGCAGCCTCCTCAGCGGAGGAAACACCGGGGAGCTGTTTTTT. The chain links TRBV5-4 to TRBJ2-2; D is possibly TRBD2 (5 bases). Germline lookup yields CDR1 SGHNT and CDR2 YYREEE (reference sequence). CDR3 length: 16 residues. Trimming shortened V by 4 bases and J by 2 bases, and 15 bases separated the two germline ends.

This clone was observed a few times. The rearrangement uses TRBV7-6 and TRBJ2-1; 8 nucleotides match TRBD2. Germline trimming cut 4 bases from V and 6 bases from J; bases unmatched to any gene: 11. The CDR3 is 16 amino acids. CDR1 is SGHVS and CDR2 is FNYEAQ in the germline V gene. The CDR3 reads CASSSRTSKGVNEQFF. Here the CDR3 DNA reads TGTGCCAGCAGCTCAAGGACTAGCAAGGGGGTCAATGAGCAGTTCTTC.

This clone was counted between two and nine times. The chain carries TRBV2 and TRBJ1-1; D ambiguous. This CDR3 spans 13 amino acids. Trimming removed 6 bases at V and 6 bases at J, with 14 bases between. Germline V gene data show CDR1 as SNHLY and CDR2 as FYNNEI. CDR3 sequence (DNA): TGTGCCAGCAGGAACACAGATGGCGCTGAAGCTTTCTTT. Translated: CASRNTDGAEAFF.

This clone came up a few times. The rearrangement joins TRBV30 to TRBJ2-1; 7 nucleotides agree with TRBD2. Germline CDR1 and CDR2: GTSNPN and SVGIG (reference sequence). Trimming removed 2 bases from V and 5 bases from J; junction bases left unmatched: 9. The CDR3 extends over 15 amino acids. Written as DNA, the CDR3 is TGTGCCTGGAGTATTATGGGGGAGGGCCACAATGAGCAGTTCTTC. Encoded protein: CAWSIMGEGHNEQFF.

This clone was seen a handful of times. The rearrangement joins TRBV28 to TRBJ2-5; D is possibly TRBD2 (6 bases). The CDR3 extends over 14 amino acids. In germline, CDR1 is MDHEN, CDR2 SYDVKM. Between the trimmed V and J ends, which lost 7 bases and 4 bases, there was a span of 16 bases. CDR3 nucleotide sequence: TGTGCCAGCACCCGCCAGGGAGGCGGAGAGACCCAGTACTTC. Its translation is CASTRQGGGETQYF.

This chain uses TRBV6-1 with TRBJ2-5; a possible D gene is TRBD1 (6 bases). Trimming took 7 bases from V and 5 from J, leaving 14 bases between them. This CDR3 spans 13 amino acids. Germline CDR1 MNHNS, CDR2 SASEGT. CDR3 bases: TGTGCCAGCATTAAAAATACAGGGGAGACCCAGTACTTC. As protein: CASIKNTGETQYF.